The 17 T cell receptor beta chains listed next were all sequenced from one sample in a study of blood T cell repertoires in COVID-19. The data were produced by immunoSEQ multiplex PCR, yet TCRdb's version contains in-frame clones alone and is incomplete. The repertoire includes some 180,000 clones, about four fifths of them detected once, and 11% sits in the top ten. The sequenced sample was peripheral blood. These receptors were collected from a woman aged 40 to 50 with COVID-19, enrolled during active disease.

The chain employs TRBV6-5 and TRBJ2-5; 7 positions agree with TRBD2. Germline V gives CDR1 MNHEY, CDR2 SVGAGI. V shed 4 bases, J shed 7 bases, and the junction held 6 bases outside the gene matches. The length of the CDR3 is 13 residues. CDR3 in DNA: TGTGCCAGCAGTTCGGGACGCGGGGGGACCCAGTACTTC. This sequence encodes CASSSGRGGTQYF.

The chain has TRBV6-6 and TRBJ1-1, with 9 bases fitting TRBD1. The CDR3 spans 16 residues. With V trimmed by 5 bases and J by 1 base, 8 bases remained unmatched. Germline V CDR1 and CDR2: MNHNY, SVGAGI (reference sequence). The CDR3 reads CASSHTMTGGNTEAFF. CDR3 nucleotide sequence: TGTGCCAGCAGTCACACGATGACAGGGGGGAACACTGAAGCTTTCTTT.

The J gene is TRBJ2-7, the V gene TRBV4-1, with 8 positions matching TRBD1. The germline CDR1 and CDR2 sequences are MGHRA and YSYEKL. This CDR3 is built from 16 residues. The trim removed 0 bases at V and 5 bases at J, leaving 9 bases unmatched. CDR3: CASSQDATGASNEQYF. The CDR3 DNA reads as TGCGCCAGCAGCCAAGATGCGACAGGGGCGAGTAACGAGCAGTACTTC.

The chain employs TRBV2 and TRBJ1-1, with 7 bases fitting TRBD1. J lost 11 bases, V lost 5 bases, and 14 bases had no gene match. The CDR3 has 14 amino acids. Germline assignment: CDR1 SNHLY and CDR2 FYNNEI. CDR3 loop: CASSTSGTEIRAFF. In nucleotides, the CDR3 is TGTGCCAGCAGTACCTCCGGGACAGAGATTCGGGCTTTCTTT.

The rearrangement joins TRBV14 to TRBJ1-6; D gene uncertain. This CDR3 spans 13 amino acids. Germline V gene sequence: CDR1 SGHDN, CDR2 FVKESK. V gave up 4 bases and J gave up 7 bases, with 8 bases separating them. DNA of the CDR3: TGTGCCAGCAGCCGTGCCCTAAATTCACCCCTCCACTTT. Its protein is CASSRALNSPLHF.

The chain couples TRBV3-1 (or the pseudogene TRBV3-2) to TRBJ2-7, with 13 bases lining up with TRBD2. The germline V gene encodes CDR1 LGHDT and CDR2 YNNKEL (reference sequence). This CDR3 comprises 16 residues. After removal of 0 bases from V and 6 bases from J, the junction contained 5 bases not matched to a gene. The CDR3 sequence: CASSQEGTSGDAEQYF. Here the CDR3 DNA reads TGTGCCAGCAGCCAAGAGGGGACTAGCGGGGACGCCGAGCAGTACTTC.

V and J are TRBV29-1 and TRBJ2-3; D gene uncertain. The CDR3 extends over 13 amino acids. Germline CDR1 is SQVTM and CDR2 is ANQGSEA. The ends were cut back, 3 bases at V and 0 bases at J, with 7 bases in the middle. The chain's CDR3 is CSVDATSTDTQYF. The CDR3 nucleotides read TGCAGCGTTGACGCCACTAGCACAGATACGCAGTATTTT.

The chain recombines TRBV27 with TRBJ1-3; the match to TRBD1 covers 7 bases. The CDR3 sequence is 14 residues long. The V gene end was trimmed by 5 bases and the J gene end by 3 bases; junction bases not matched to a gene: 4. Germline V lookup: CDR1 MNHEY, CDR2 SMNVEV (reference sequence). In nucleotides, the CDR3 is TGTGCCAGCAGTATAACAGGGGTTGGAAACACCATATATTTT. It is translated as CASSITGVGNTIYF.

This clone appeared a single time. The rearrangement links TRBV12-3 or TRBV12-4 to TRBJ1-2; 8 bases line up with TRBD1. This CDR3 has 13 amino acids. V shed 3 bases and J 8 bases; nucleotides not matched to a gene: 5. The CDR3 loop reads CASSFWTGNGYTF. CDR3 DNA: TGTGCCAGCAGTTTTTGGACAGGGAACGGCTACACCTTC.

The rearrangement joins TRBV18 to TRBJ2-5; D is perhaps TRBD2 (5 bases). Germline loops: CDR1 KGHSH, CDR2 LQKENI. There are 15 residues in the CDR3. V lost 0 bases, J lost 1 base, and 9 bases lay in between. The CDR3 coding sequence is TGTGCCAGCTCACCACCCCCCGGAGGCCAAGAGACCCAGTACTTC. Amino acids: CASSPPPGGQETQYF.

This clone has only a few counts. The rearrangement joins TRBV4-2 to TRBJ1-2; D gene uncertain. The V end was cut by 0 bases, the J end by 5 bases, with 10 bases between. The CDR3 loop spans 14 amino acids. The germline V gene encodes CDR1 LGHNA and CDR2 YNFKEQ. CDR3 sequence (DNA): TGTGCCAGCAGCCAAGATCCTCTTCGGTATGGCTACACCTTC. The encoded protein is CASSQDPLRYGYTF.

V and J are TRBV27 and TRBJ2-7; a possible D gene is TRBD1 (5 bases). The V gene's germline CDR1 is MNHEY and CDR2 SMNVEV (reference sequence). Trimming shortened V by 0 bases and J by 6 bases, and 15 bases separated the two germline ends. This CDR3 spans 15 amino acids. In DNA, the CDR3 is TGTGCCAGCAGTTTATCGGGGCTTTTGATGGGCGAGCAGTACGTC. Its protein is CASSLSGLLMGEQYV.

CDR3 region: CASSLGQGVYNEQFF. The CDR3 coding sequence is TGTGCCAGCAGCCTAGGACAGGGGGTTTACAATGAGCAGTTCTTC. The chain links TRBV9 to TRBJ2-1; TRBD1 aligns across 10 bases. The CDR3 has 15 residues. Trimming at V came to 4 bases and at J to 4 bases, leaving 5 bases not matched to a gene. Germline CDR1 SGDLS, CDR2 YYNGEE. Drawing the rest from reference TRBV9 and TRBJ2-1, the complete variable domain is DSGVTQTPKHLITATGQRVTLRCSPRSGDLSVYWYQQSLDQGLQFLIQYYNGEERAKGNILERFSAQQFPDLHSELNLSSLELGDSALYFCASSLGQGVYNEQFFGPGTRLTVL.

V and J are TRBV11-3 and TRBJ2-1; D uncertain. The CDR3 spans 13 residues. Germline CDR1 is SGHNT and CDR2 is YENEEA. Trimming cost V 2 bases and J 7 bases, with 9 bases left between them. CDR3 nucleotides: TGTGCCAGCAGCTTACTGTCCAGTAATGAGCAGTTCTTC. Translating gives CASSLLSSNEQFF. Looking up the rest from reference TRBV11-3 and TRBJ2-1 gives the full variable domain: EAGVVQSPRYKIIEKKQPVAFWCNPISGHNTLYWYLQNLGQGPELLIRYENEEAVDDSQLPKDRFSAERLKGVDSTLKIQPAELGDSAVYLCASSLLSSNEQFFGPGTRLTVL.

The rearrangement joins TRBV20-1 to TRBJ2-7; D unresolved. The CDR3 extends over 12 amino acids. Germline CDR1 and CDR2: DFQATT and SNEGSKA (reference sequence). V was clipped by 3 bases and J by 0 bases, with 6 bases between them. The CDR3 protein is CSASGSSYEQYF. DNA of the CDR3: TGCAGTGCTAGTGGTAGCTCCTACGAGCAGTACTTC.

The chain combines TRBV11-2 with TRBJ2-3; D is unresolved. Trimming took 6 bases from V and 4 from J, leaving 11 bases between them. This CDR3 spans 13 amino acids. Germline lookup yields CDR1 SGHAT and CDR2 FQNNGV. DNA for the CDR3: TGTGCCAGCAGTCAAAATAGTGCAGATACGCAGTATTTT. Residues: CASSQNSADTQYF.

V gene TRBV4-1 combines with J gene TRBJ1-6; D unresolved. In germline, CDR1 is MGHRA, CDR2 YSYEKL. The CDR3 is made up of 16 amino acids. V dropped 0 bases and J dropped 7 bases, with 13 bases sitting between them. The CDR3 DNA sequence: TGCGCCAGCAGCCAAGATCGCGGGATACCCAATTCACCCCTCCACTTT. This encodes CASSQDRGIPNSPLHF.